These T cell receptor beta chains were read from a single sample in a study of shared clonotypes between healthy human individuals. Here immunoSEQ multiplex PCR was the method, and the copy in TCRdb shows in-frame clones only, minus some. The sample has millions of clones; about 92% are singletons. The sequenced material came from naive CD8+ T cells from PBMCs. The receptors here all came from a young man in good health. Some clones in this sample may be carry-over from other donors' samples. Both conserved end residues are part of each CDR3. D genes are given only for firm matches. Not every row has a clone size; where given, it reads once, few, many or a size class.

abundance	v_gene	d_gene	j_gene	CDR3aa	CDR3nt
-	TRBV6-5	-	TRBJ2-7	CASSYAAGFYEQYF	TGTGCCAGCAGTTACGCGGCAGGGTTTTACGAGCAGTACTTC
-	TRBV4-1	-	TRBJ1-5	CASSHRDNQPQHF	TGCGCCAGCAGCCATAGGGACAATCAGCCCCAGCATTTT
-	TRBV6-5	-	TRBJ2-7	CASRGDYEQYF	TGTGCCAGCAGGGGCGATTACGAGCAGTACTTC
-	TRBV7-9	TRBD1	TRBJ2-1	CASSVLGQDTYNEQFF	TGTGCCAGCAGCGTCCTGGGACAGGACACCTACAATGAGCAGTTCTTC
-	TRBV11-2	TRBD1	TRBJ1-1	CASTQTGAQNTEAFF	TGTGCCAGCACCCAGACAGGGGCACAAAACACTGAAGCTTTCTTT
-	TRBV2	TRBD1	TRBJ1-5	CASSWDRGVNQPQHF	TGTGCCAGCAGTTGGGACAGGGGTGTCAATCAGCCCCAGCATTTT
-	TRBV18	-	TRBJ2-1	CASSPYQAPNEQFF	TGTGCCAGCTCACCATATCAGGCCCCCAATGAGCAGTTCTTC
-	TRBV27	-	TRBJ2-7	CAIRRDGSYEQYF	TGTGCCATTAGACGGGACGGATCTTACGAGCAGTACTTC
once	TRBV10-3	-	TRBJ2-3	CAIGLPYDGTDTQYF	TGTGCCATCGGGCTCCCCTATGATGGCACAGATACGCAGTATTTT
-	TRBV6-5	-	TRBJ2-1	CATLSGSYNEQFF	TGTGCCACCCTCAGTGGGTCCTACAATGAGCAGTTCTTC
few	TRBV6-5	-	TRBJ1-2	CASSYSENPRGYTF	TGTGCCAGCAGTTATAGTGAGAATCCTCGGGGCTACACCTTC
-	TRBV6-6	-	TRBJ2-7	CASSYSTGFSYEQYF	TGTGCCAGCAGTTACTCAACGGGATTCTCCTACGAGCAGTACTTC
-	TRBV19	-	TRBJ2-7	CASSIRGDEQYF	TGTGCCAGTAGTATTCGCGGGGACGAGCAGTACTTC
-	TRBV13	TRBD2	TRBJ2-7	CASSPRTSGRPGSPYEQYF	TGTGCCAGCAGCCCCAGGACTAGCGGGAGGCCGGGCTCACCCTACGAGCAGTACTTC
-	TRBV4-1	-	TRBJ2-7	CASSRLRDASYEQYF	TGCGCCAGCAGCCGACTGAGGGACGCAAGCTACGAGCAGTACTTC
once	TRBV27	TRBD1	TRBJ2-7	CASSFGDRVYEQYF	TGTGCCAGCAGTTTCGGGGACAGGGTCTACGAGCAGTACTTC
-	TRBV28	-	TRBJ2-7	CASSLRGAYEQYF	TGTGCCAGCAGTTTACGGGGGGCGTACGAGCAGTACTTC
-	TRBV9	-	TRBJ1-2	CASRGPYYGYTF	TGTGCCAGCAGGGGTCCGTACTATGGCTACACCTTC
-	TRBV5-6	-	TRBJ1-3	CASSLGPDRSSGNTIYF	TGTGCCAGCAGCCTGGGGCCCGACAGGAGCTCTGGAAACACCATATATTTT
-	TRBV6-1	-	TRBJ1-2	CASSEPPRARNYGYTF	TGTGCCAGCAGTGAACCACCACGAGCAAGGAACTATGGCTACACCTTC
once	TRBV7-9	TRBD1	TRBJ1-2	CASSLRQGAPFDGYTF	TGTGCCAGCAGCTTACGCCAGGGGGCGCCGTTTGATGGCTACACCTTC
-	TRBV5-5	-	TRBJ2-3	CASSLSGNSFADTQYF	TGTGCCAGCAGCTTGTCGGGGAATTCCTTCGCAGATACGCAGTATTTT
-	TRBV5-8	-	TRBJ1-1	CASSFEGNTEAFF	TGTGCCAGCAGCTTCGAGGGGAACACTGAAGCTTTCTTT
few	TRBV10-3	TRBD2	TRBJ2-2	CAGRLAGDTGELFF	TGTGCTGGGAGACTAGCGGGAGACACCGGGGAGCTGTTTTTT
-	TRBV27	-	TRBJ2-5	CASSSPGGTQYF	TGTGCCAGCAGTTCCCCCGGCGGAACCCAGTACTTC
-	TRBV11-2	TRBD2	TRBJ2-1	CASRLVGGTEQFF	TGTGCCAGCAGACTTGTCGGGGGGACCGAGCAGTTCTTC
-	TRBV27	-	TRBJ2-3	CASSQNRDTPNTHTQYF	TGTGCCAGCAGTCAGAACCGGGACACTCCCAACACGCATACGCAGTATTTT
-	TRBV28	-	TRBJ1-3	CASSLVPRGSGNTIYF	TGTGCCAGCAGTTTAGTCCCCAGGGGCTCTGGAAACACCATATATTTT
-	TRBV5-6	TRBD2	TRBJ2-7	CASSRRRGLAGSYEQYF	TGTGCCAGCAGCCGTCGGAGGGGACTAGCGGGTTCCTACGAGCAGTACTTC
-	TRBV7-9	-	TRBJ2-5	CASSPPGHHQETQYF	TGTGCCAGCAGCCCACCGGGACACCACCAAGAGACCCAGTACTTC
-	TRBV10-2	-	TRBJ1-1	CASRPAGSNTEAFF	TGCGCCAGCAGACCAGCAGGGTCGAACACTGAAGCTTTCTTT
-	TRBV7-9	TRBD2	TRBJ2-7	CASSSEISGKFSYEQYF	TGTGCCAGCAGCTCGGAGATTAGCGGGAAATTCTCCTACGAGCAGTACTTC
few	TRBV9	-	TRBJ2-2	CASSRGGGELFF	TGTGCCAGCAGTCGAGGGGGCGGGGAGCTGTTTTTT
-	TRBV11-2	-	TRBJ1-3	CASNPGALSGNTIYF	TGTGCCAGCAACCCCGGGGCCCTTTCTGGAAACACCATATATTTT
-	TRBV7-9	-	TRBJ1-1	CASSLNRDAFF	TGTGCCAGCAGCTTAAACAGGGATGCTTTCTTT
-	TRBV7-6	-	TRBJ2-3	CASSPRVLDTQYF	TGTGCCAGCAGCCCGCGGGTCTTGGATACGCAGTATTTT
-	TRBV9	TRBD1	TRBJ1-1	CASSEQGSTEAFF	TGTGCCAGCAGCGAACAGGGGAGTACTGAAGCTTTCTTT
-	TRBV13	TRBD2	TRBJ2-7	CASSPPTSAYEQYF	TGTGCCAGCAGCCCCCCGACTAGCGCCTACGAGCAGTACTTC
-	TRBV7-9	-	TRBJ2-3	CASSTGTTTDTQYF	TGTGCCAGCAGTACCGGGACCACCACAGATACGCAGTATTTT
once	TRBV27	-	TRBJ2-7	CASSSQLDSYEQYF	TGTGCCAGCAGTTCGCAGCTAGACTCCTACGAGCAGTACTTC
-	TRBV5-6	-	TRBJ2-1	CASSPRGRRGNEQFF	TGTGCCAGCAGCCCGCGGGGCCGCCGAGGCAATGAGCAGTTCTTC
-	TRBV27	TRBD1	TRBJ1-1	CASVQGTEAFF	TGTGCCAGCGTACAGGGGACTGAAGCTTTCTTT
-	TRBV9	-	TRBJ2-7	CASSVAGAHPYEQYF	TGTGCCAGCAGCGTAGCGGGGGCGCACCCCTACGAGCAGTACTTC
once	TRBV13	-	TRBJ2-7	CASSLSRVTSFYEQYF	TGTGCCAGCAGCTTAAGCCGGGTTACATCCTTCTACGAGCAGTACTTC
-	TRBV13	TRBD2	TRBJ2-7	CASSSGRADEQYF	TGTGCCAGCTCTAGCGGGAGGGCGGACGAGCAGTACTTC
-	TRBV27	-	TRBJ2-1	CASTRGPATYNEQFF	TGTGCCAGCACCCGGGGGCCGGCCACCTACAATGAGCAGTTCTTC
-	TRBV14	-	TRBJ1-4	CASSQLTFEKLFF	TGTGCCAGCAGCCAATTGACTTTTGAAAAACTGTTTTTT
-	TRBV27	-	TRBJ2-3	CASSFFRTDTQYF	TGTGCCAGCAGTTTTTTCCGCACAGATACGCAGTATTTT
-	TRBV28	-	TRBJ2-7	CASYTLAGNYEQYF	TGTGCCAGCTACACTCTGGCGGGTAACTACGAGCAGTACTTC
-	TRBV27	-	TRBJ2-3	CASSLYLDPDTQYF	TGTGCCAGCAGTTTATATCTAGACCCAGATACGCAGTATTTT